This T cell receptor beta chain derives from a study of cytomegalovirus exposure and HLA in healthy donors. Study-wide context: Most donors, around 81% of more than 300 genotyped, fell in the Caucasian-associated ancestry cluster. Points from the study as a whole: A missense DCLRE1C variant was associated with V- and J-gene trimming of TCR beta chains in a later analysis, and an independent cohort replicated the association.

There are a few counts of this clone. Its antigen is unidentified. The PCR ran on 60 Vbeta and 13 Jbeta primers. Clones were sequenced by immunoSEQ multiplex PCR, and TCRdb holds only the in-frame ones, with some missing. The sample has approximately 180,000 clones; around 81% are singletons. The CDR3 covers 12 residues. The V gene end was trimmed by 6 bases and the J gene end by 6 bases; junction bases not matched to a gene: 2. Germline-derived CDR1 and CDR2 are SNHLY and FYNNEI. The source is a woman aged 30 to 39 in good health and CMV-seronegative. The rearrangement uses TRBV2 and TRBJ2-1; TRBD2 aligns across 7 bases. The sample taken for sequencing was PBMCs. CDR3 in DNA: TGTGCCAGCAGCCAGCGGGGCAATGAGCAGTTCTTC. This encodes CASSQRGNEQFF.